A single sample is the source of the 25 T cell receptor beta chains below, sequenced in a study of blood T cell repertoires in COVID-19. The data were produced by immunoSEQ multiplex PCR, yet TCRdb's version contains in-frame clones alone and is incomplete. The table lists 150,000 to 200,000 clones, approximately 85% of them singletons. The material sequenced was peripheral blood. The receptors stem from a man aged 60 to 75 with acute or convalescent COVID-19.

In DNA form, the CDR3 reads TGTGCCAGCAGTCCTGGGAGCGGTCCCTACAATGAGCAGTTCTTC. Its protein product is CASSPGSGPYNEQFF. The V call is TRBV28, the J call TRBJ2-1, with D possibly being TRBD2 (5 bases). V lost 5 bases to trimming and J lost 2 bases, with 13 bases between them. In germline, CDR1 is MDHEN, CDR2 SYDVKM. The CDR3 runs 15 residues.

The rearrangement links TRBV28 to TRBJ2-2; 13 nucleotides line up with TRBD2. CDR3 length equals 14 residues. Germline CDR1 and CDR2: MDHEN and SYDVKM. V was pared by 8 bases and J by 9 bases, with 6 bases of the junction left unmatched. CDR3 sequence (DNA): TGTGCCAGCGGACTAGCGGGAGTTTCCCGGGAGCTGTTTTTT. Amino acids: CASGLAGVSRELFF.

The chain couples TRBV2 to TRBJ1-2; D is perhaps TRBD1 (5 bases). This CDR3 comprises 12 residues. Germline V gene data show CDR1 as SNHLY and CDR2 as FYNNEI. V was pared by 7 bases and J by 4 bases, with 10 bases between. The CDR3 DNA follows: TGTGCCAGCACCAGGGCGAGCTATGGCTACACCTTC. This translates into CASTRASYGYTF.

The chain is built from TRBV9 and TRBJ2-7; D may be TRBD2 (5 bases). Germline values: CDR1 SGDLS, CDR2 YYNGEE. CDR3 size: 14 residues. V lost 4 bases and J 4 bases, leaving 15 bases between the germline ends. CDR3 nucleotides: TGTGCCAGCAGCACTACAGCGGAAGGATACGAGCAGTACTTC. This translates into CASSTTAEGYEQYF.

This clone appeared once. The chain carries TRBV19 and TRBJ2-5, with 8 bases identical to TRBD1. CDR1 is LNHDA, CDR2 SQIVND, per germline (reference sequence). Losses at the gene ends were 1 base for V and 6 bases for J; bases not matched to a gene: 1. The CDR3 consists of 13 residues. CDR3 sequence reads: CASSIGTGKTQYF. The DNA for the CDR3 is TGTGCCAGTAGTATAGGGACAGGGAAGACCCAGTACTTC.

The chain links TRBV27 to TRBJ2-1; a possible D gene is TRBD1 (6 bases). Trimming removed 5 bases from V and 1 base from J, with 21 bases in between. Germline CDR1 MNHEY, CDR2 SMNVEV (reference sequence). The CDR3 contains 18 residues. The CDR3 nucleotides are TGTGCCAGCAGTCTAATCCCCCGACAGGCGGGTTCCTACAATGAGCAGTTCTTC. It encodes CASSLIPRQAGSYNEQFF.

The J gene is TRBJ2-1, the V gene TRBV5-1; 7 positions match TRBD2. Germline V gene lookup returns CDR1 SGHRS and CDR2 YFSETQ. The CDR3 consists of 14 residues. Trimming cost V 4 bases and J 8 bases; bases outside gene matches: 9. CDR3 DNA: TGCGCCAGCAGCGCGGGGAGGGCTAGTGATGAGCAGTTCTTC. Translated: CASSAGRASDEQFF.

The chain links TRBV4-1 to TRBJ1-1; TRBD1 is a possible D gene (6 bases). The CDR3 runs to 13 residues. Germline loops: CDR1 MGHRA, CDR2 YSYEKL. Trimming shortened V by 2 bases and J by 4 bases, and 8 bases separated the two germline ends. CDR3 nucleotides: TGCGCCAGCAGCCAAACAGGGCCCACTGAAGCTTTCTTT. Its translation: CASSQTGPTEAFF.

V usage is TRBV4-1 and J usage is TRBJ2-3; 12 bases align to TRBD2. Germline trimming cut 4 bases from V and 7 bases from J; bases unmatched to any gene: 9. The CDR3 extends over 16 amino acids. The V gene's germline CDR1 is MGHRA and CDR2 YSYEKL. The CDR3 here is CASSRRTSGERYTQYF. CDR3 DNA sequence: TGCGCCAGCAGCCGAAGGACTAGCGGGGAACGGTATACGCAGTATTTT.

The chain joins TRBV5-1 to TRBJ2-3; D remains ambiguous. The CDR3 spans 14 residues. V lost 0 bases and J lost 5, with 10 bases in between. Germline V gene data show CDR1 as SGHRS and CDR2 as YFSETQ. CDR3 loop: CASSLGAEGDTQYF. The CDR3 coding sequence is TGCGCCAGCAGCTTGGGGGCCGAAGGAGATACGCAGTATTTT.

V usage is TRBV20-1 and J usage is TRBJ2-1; a possible D gene is TRBD2 (6 bases). Germline CDR1 DFQATT, CDR2 SNEGSKA (reference sequence). The V gene lost 0 bases and the J gene lost 15 bases, with 12 bases spanning the gap. This CDR3 region has 11 residues. In DNA, the CDR3 is TGCAGTGCTAGAGATCTTGGGGGAGGGTTCTTC. Translating it yields CSARDLGGGFF.

V and J are TRBV11-2 and TRBJ2-1; 7 bases align to TRBD2. Per germline, CDR1 SGHAT and CDR2 FQNNGV. The V gene end was trimmed by 3 bases and the J gene end by 6 bases; junction bases not matched to a gene: 14. The CDR3 runs 17 residues. In nucleotides, the CDR3 is TGTGCCAGCAGCTTGCCAGTTACGAGACTAGCTGGCAATGAGCAGTTCTTC. This sequence encodes CASSLPVTRLAGNEQFF.

The chain joins TRBV7-6 to TRBJ2-1, with D possibly being TRBD1 (5 bases). This CDR3 spans 15 amino acids. Trimming shortened V by 2 bases and J by 5 bases, and 13 bases separated the two germline ends. The germline V gene has CDR1 SGHVS and CDR2 FNYEAQ. The CDR3 is CASSLMGRRDNEQFF. In nucleotides, the CDR3 is TGTGCCAGCAGCTTAATGGGGCGTCGGGACAATGAGCAGTTCTTC. The full variable domain, rest sourced from reference TRBV7-6 and TRBJ2-1, is GAGVSQSPRYKVTKRGQDVALRCDPISGHVSLYWYRQALGQGPEFLTYFNYEAQQDKSGLPNDRFSAERPEGSISTLTIQRTEQRDSAMYRCASSLMGRRDNEQFFGPGTRLTVL.

This clone occurred once. V gene TRBV29-1 combines with J gene TRBJ1-1; 7 bases fit TRBD1. The CDR3 is 13 amino acids. V shed 6 bases and J 0 bases; nucleotides not matched to a gene: 4. Germline values: CDR1 SQVTM, CDR2 ANQGSEA. In DNA, the CDR3 is TGCAGCGTGAGACAGGGCTTGAACACTGAAGCTTTCTTT. Translated, it gives CSVRQGLNTEAFF. Looking up the rest from reference TRBV29-1 and TRBJ1-1 gives the full variable domain: SAVISQKPSRDICQRGTSLTIQCQVDSQVTMMFWYRQQPGQSLTLIATANQGSEATYESGFVIDKFPISRPNLTFSTLTVSNMSPEDSSIYLCSVRQGLNTEAFFGQGTRLTVV.

This chain uses TRBV5-4 with TRBJ1-3; tentative D call: TRBD1 (5 bases). This CDR3 region has 13 residues. Germline V gives CDR1 SGHNT, CDR2 YYREEE (reference sequence). Trimming cost V 7 bases and J 2 bases, with 10 bases left between them. The CDR3 loop reads CASGADPGNTIYF. The CDR3 nucleotides read TGTGCCAGCGGGGCGGACCCTGGAAACACCATATATTTT.

This chain joins TRBV28 and TRBJ2-3; 9 bases are a match to TRBD1. The CDR3 contains 16 residues. The junction had 13 bases not matched to a gene; V was cut back by 8 bases and J by 4 bases. Germline V CDR1 and CDR2: MDHEN, SYDVKM. The CDR3: CASGVTPGTGSDTQYF. The CDR3 region has the DNA TGTGCCAGCGGCGTAACCCCGGGGACAGGGTCAGATACGCAGTATTTT.

In its sample, this clone was seen a few times. This chain links TRBV5-5 with TRBJ2-1; D remains ambiguous. CDR1 SGHKS and CDR2 YYEKEE come from the germline V gene (reference sequence). This CDR3 region has 12 residues. V dropped 4 bases and J dropped 1 base, with 3 bases sitting between them. CDR3 residues: CASSPSYNEQFF. The CDR3 DNA follows: TGTGCCAGCAGCCCATCCTACAATGAGCAGTTCTTC. The whole variable domain, remainder taken from reference TRBV5-5 and TRBJ2-1, is DAGVTQSPTHLIKTRGQQVTLRCSPISGHKSVSWYQQVLGQGPQFIFQYYEKEERGRGNFPDRFSARQFPNYSSELNVNALLLGDSALYLCASSPSYNEQFFGPGTRLTVL.

The rearrangement links TRBV5-1 to TRBJ1-1; D is possibly TRBD1 (5 bases). The CDR3 contains 13 residues. Trimming took off 3 bases at V and 4 bases at J, with 10 bases between the two ends. Germline V gene sequence: CDR1 SGHRS, CDR2 YFSETQ. The CDR3: CASSYAGITEAFF. The CDR3 DNA reads as TGCGCCAGCAGCTACGCAGGGATCACTGAAGCTTTCTTT.

The CDR3 spells CASSQGLRTGRNYGYTF. CDR3 in DNA: TGCGCCAGCAGCCAGGGCCTACGTACAGGACGTAACTATGGCTACACCTTC. This chain uses TRBV4-1 with TRBJ1-2; D is possibly TRBD1 (5 bases). Germline CDR1 and CDR2: MGHRA and YSYEKL. The CDR3 length is 17 residues. Trimming took off 3 bases at V and 1 base at J, with 18 bases between the two ends.

The chain links TRBV11-2 to TRBJ2-2; D call uncertain. The ends were cut back, 5 bases at V and 5 bases at J, with 12 bases in the middle. Germline V gene lookup returns CDR1 SGHAT and CDR2 FQNNGV. The length of the CDR3 is 14 residues. The CDR3 loop is CASSPLIATGELFF. The CDR3 DNA sequence: TGTGCCAGCAGCCCCCTGATAGCTACCGGGGAGCTGTTTTTT.

A single count supports this clone. The rearrangement uses TRBV6-5 and TRBJ2-1; 9 nucleotides align to TRBD2. After removal of 7 bases from V and 1 base from J, the junction contained 2 bases not matched to a gene. CDR3 size: 14 residues. Germline CDR1 and CDR2: MNHEY and SVGAGI. Here the CDR3 reads CASTAGGSYNEQFF. CDR3 coding DNA: TGTGCCAGCACAGCGGGAGGATCCTACAATGAGCAGTTCTTC.

This chain joins TRBV4-3 and TRBJ1-5; D not certain. This CDR3 contains 15 residues. In germline, CDR1 is LGHNA, CDR2 YSLEER. The V end lost 0 bases, the J end lost 1 base, and 7 bases lay between the germline ends. The CDR3 sequence: CASSQDLVSNQPQHF. DNA for the CDR3: TGCGCCAGCAGCCAAGATCTAGTAAGCAATCAGCCCCAGCATTTT.

The J gene is TRBJ1-4, the V gene TRBV2; 9 nucleotides line up with TRBD1. Trimming took 4 bases from V and 8 from J; bases not matched to a gene: 5. Germline V gives CDR1 SNHLY, CDR2 FYNNEI. CDR3 length: 14 amino acids. CDR3 sequence (DNA): TGTGCCAGCAGTGGGACAGGGGAACGAGAAAAACTGTTTTTT. Protein: CASSGTGEREKLFF. Together with reference TRBV2 and TRBJ1-4, the CDR3 gives the full variable domain: EPEVTQTPSHQVTQMGQEVILRCVPISNHLYFYWYRQILGQKVEFLVSFYNNEISEKSEIFDDQFSVERPDGSNFTLKIRSTKLEDSAMYFCASSGTGEREKLFFGSGTQLSVL.

J is TRBJ1-3 and V is TRBV3-1 (or the pseudogene TRBV3-2); D gene unclear. V was clipped by 2 bases and J by 4 bases, with 9 bases between them. The CDR3 covers 14 residues. The germline V gene encodes CDR1 LGHDT and CDR2 YNNKEL (reference sequence). The CDR3 region has the DNA TGTGCCAGCAGCCAAACCTTAGCGGGAAACACCATATATTTT. Protein sequence: CASSQTLAGNTIYF.

The chain carries TRBV27 and TRBJ1-1; the D gene is possibly TRBD1 (5 bases). Germline CDR1 reads MNHEY; CDR2 reads SMNVEV (reference sequence). This CDR3 has 14 amino acids. The ends were cut back, 5 bases at V and 4 bases at J, with 14 bases in the middle. The CDR3 coding sequence is TGTGCCAGCAGTCTCCGCAGGGTGGGCACTGAAGCTTTCTTT. It is translated as CASSLRRVGTEAFF.